These 3 T cell receptor beta chains were sequenced from one sample in a study of neurological immune-mediated disorders. The time point: longitudinal time-point 3. TCRdb fed the 5' RACE reads into MiXCR, producing one record per CDR3 protein. Of more than 95,000 distinct CDR3 sequences in the sample, approximately 10% were seen once. Sample: PBMCs. These receptor sequences come from a female donor with HTLV-1-associated myelopathy (HAM/TSP).

On this clonotype itself: This may be a read error: a much more frequent sequence differs by one nucleotide. V is TRBV20-1 and J is TRBJ1-2; possibly TRBD1 for D (6 bases). Germline V CDR1 and CDR2: DFQATT, SNEGSKA (reference sequence). The CDR3 is 12 amino acids. CDR3 bases: TGCATTGCTAGCACAGGGTCTGGGGGCTACACCTTC. Translating gives CIASTGSGGYTF.

This clonotype was seen repeatedly, ten times or more. The rearrangement links TRBV5-1 to TRBJ2-3; tentative D call: TRBD1 (6 bases). Germline CDR1 SGHRS, CDR2 YFSETQ. V dropped 1 base and J dropped 0 bases, with 6 bases sitting between them. This CDR3 comprises 14 residues. This CDR3 reads CASSLQGSTDTQYF. The CDR3 nucleotides are TGCGCCAGCAGCTTGCAGGGGAGCACAGATACGCAGTATTTT.

In its sample, this clonotype was seen once. This may be a read error, as it is one base from a much larger clone. The chain joins TRBV24-1 to TRBJ2-3; 9 nucleotides agree with TRBD1. This CDR3 is 15 amino acids long. Germline V gene lookup returns CDR1 KGHDR and CDR2 SFDVKD. V dropped 6 bases and J dropped 3; count of bases not matched to a gene: 6. The CDR3 DNA reads TGTGCCACCAGTTATCTGGGGACAGGGACAGATACGCAGTATTTT. Amino acid sequence: CATSYLGTGTDTQYF.